Presented here are 20 T cell receptor beta chains from one specimen sequenced in a study of cytomegalovirus exposure and HLA in healthy donors. The PCR had 60 Vbeta and 13 Jbeta primers. The assay was immunoSEQ multiplex PCR, and TCRdb's table has in-frame clones only and misses some. The table records approximately 59,000 clones, approximately 74% of them present only once. Material for sequencing was PBMCs. Source of these receptors: a man in his forties or fifties in good health and CMV-seropositive.

J is TRBJ2-2 and V is TRBV19; D may be TRBD2 (5 bases). The CDR3 extends over 14 amino acids. Germline lookup yields CDR1 LNHDA and CDR2 SQIVND (reference sequence). V gave up 6 bases and J gave up 6 bases, with 14 bases separating them. In DNA, the CDR3 is TGTGCCAGTAGCCGAGATAGCGAGGCCGGGGAGCTGTTTTTT. Its translation is CASSRDSEAGELFF.

V is TRBV4-1 and J is TRBJ2-2; D possibly corresponds to TRBD2 (6 bases). V shed 7 bases and J shed 3 bases, with 9 bases lying between them. Germline CDR1 MGHRA, CDR2 YSYEKL. This CDR3 spans 13 amino acids. CDR3 region: CASTWEDTGELFF. The CDR3 DNA follows: TGCGCCAGCACCTGGGAGGACACCGGGGAGCTGTTTTTT.

This clone has just a few counts. The V and J genes are TRBV5-4 and TRBJ2-6; 9 positions match TRBD1. J was trimmed by 2 bases and V by 7 bases; bases with no gene match: 1. This CDR3 comprises 14 residues. CDR1 is SGHNT, CDR2 YYREEE, per germline (reference sequence). The chain's CDR3 is CASRDRAGANVLTF. The CDR3 nucleotides read TGTGCCAGCCGGGACAGGGCTGGGGCCAACGTCCTGACTTTC.

The chain combines TRBV6-5 with TRBJ2-7; 8 bases fit TRBD1. CDR3 length: 14 amino acids. V was pared by 6 bases and J by 7 bases, with 11 bases of the junction left unmatched. The germline V gene encodes CDR1 MNHEY and CDR2 SVGAGI. CDR3 amino acids: CASSLQDRAGEQYF. The CDR3 DNA sequence: TGTGCCAGCAGCCTACAGGACAGGGCGGGGGAGCAGTACTTC.

About this clone itself: A read error may account for a junction end that differs from germline. This sequence joins TRBV7-9 and TRBJ1-2; tentative D call: TRBD1 (6 bases). The CDR3 loop spans 12 amino acids. CDR1 and CDR2 from the germline V gene are SEHNR and FQNEAQ (reference sequence). Written as DNA, the CDR3 is TGTTCCAGCAGCCCACTGACAGGAAGCTACACCTTC. Protein sequence: CSSSPLTGSYTF.

The chain couples TRBV14 to TRBJ2-1; the match to TRBD2 covers 11 bases. Germline assignment: CDR1 SGHDN and CDR2 FVKESK. The CDR3 contains 15 residues. J lost 7 bases, V lost 5 bases, and 7 bases had no gene match. The chain's CDR3 is CASSVGTSGPNEQFF. CDR3 in DNA: TGTGCCAGCAGCGTCGGGACTAGCGGACCGAATGAGCAGTTCTTC.

The chain uses TRBV5-1 and TRBJ2-7; D is possibly TRBD1 (5 bases). CDR1 is SGHRS, CDR2 YFSETQ, per germline. The CDR3 is 13 residues long. The V end was cut by 4 bases, the J end by 4 bases, with 12 bases between. CDR3 sequence (DNA): TGCGCCAGCAGCCCCCTAACAGGTTACGAGCAGTACTTC. Residues: CASSPLTGYEQYF.

This clone was recorded only once. The chain recombines TRBV29-1 with TRBJ1-5; D is possibly TRBD1 (6 bases). This CDR3 comprises 13 residues. Trimming removed 4 bases from V and 6 bases from J, with 13 bases in between. Germline V gene sequence: CDR1 SQVTM, CDR2 ANQGSEA. This CDR3 reads CSVGLGAGQPQHF. DNA of the CDR3: TGCAGCGTTGGTCTGGGGGCAGGTCAGCCCCAGCATTTT.

The rearrangement links TRBV29-1 to TRBJ1-2, with 7 positions matching TRBD1. The CDR3 sequence is 14 residues long. The germline gives CDR1 SQVTM, CDR2 ANQGSEA. With V trimmed by 6 bases and J by 2 bases, 9 bases remained unmatched. This CDR3 is CSVLNRDSNYGYTF. In DNA form, the CDR3 reads TGCAGCGTCCTCAACCGGGACAGCAACTATGGCTACACCTTC.

V and J are TRBV19 and TRBJ2-2, with 11 bases matching TRBD1. Germline assignment: CDR1 LNHDA and CDR2 SQIVND (reference sequence). This CDR3 is built from 22 residues. V shed 5 bases, J shed 1 base, and the junction held 21 bases outside the gene matches. CDR3 sequence (DNA): TGTGCCAGTAGTTTTTTTCGGGGGAAACGGACAGGGGGCGCGGGGAACACCGGGGAGCTGTTTTTT. The encoded protein is CASSFFRGKRTGGAGNTGELFF.

This clone has only one observation. Here the CDR3 reads CSVEKQTNTGELFF. The CDR3 DNA reads as TGCAGCGTTGAAAAACAGACGAACACCGGGGAGCTGTTTTTT. The chain is built from TRBV29-1 and TRBJ2-2, with D hard to call. V lost 2 bases and J 0 bases, leaving 7 bases between the germline ends. This CDR3 has 14 residues. Germline V gene lookup returns CDR1 SQVTM and CDR2 ANQGSEA.

CDR3: CASSTPLREGGTDTQYF. CDR3 coding DNA: TGTGCCAGTAGTACTCCCCTGAGGGAGGGGGGCACAGATACGCAGTATTTT. V is TRBV19 and J is TRBJ2-3; possible D gene TRBD2, 7 bases. This CDR3 spans 17 amino acids. V lost 4 bases and J 1 base, leaving 18 bases between the germline ends. CDR1 is LNHDA and CDR2 is SQIVND in the germline V gene (reference sequence).

In its sample, this clone was seen a few times. The chain joins TRBV4-1 to TRBJ2-1, with TRBD1 identical over 9 bases. V dropped 5 bases and J dropped 10; count of bases not matched to a gene: 6. The CDR3 is 13 amino acids. The V gene's germline CDR1 is MGHRA and CDR2 YSYEKL. CDR3: CASSYTGGMEQFF. CDR3 nucleotides: TGCGCCAGCAGCTATACAGGGGGCATGGAGCAGTTCTTC.

This clone has more than one count but fewer than ten. The chain has TRBV11-3 and TRBJ2-7; no firm D call. The CDR3 extends over 12 amino acids. Germline V CDR1 and CDR2: SGHNT, YENEEA. Trimming cost V 8 bases and J 2 bases, with 10 bases left between them. CDR3 nucleotide sequence: TGTGCCAGCGGCTCCCGTACCTACGAGCAGTACTTC. Its translation is CASGSRTYEQYF.

As to this clone: Other nucleotide sequences from this sample produce the same CDR3. The J gene is TRBJ2-1, the V gene TRBV5-1; 7 bases are a match to TRBD1. CDR1 and CDR2 from the germline V gene are SGHRS and YFSETQ. The CDR3 is 12 residues long. The ends lost 3 bases at V and 7 bases at J; junction bases unmatched: 1. The CDR3 DNA sequence: TGCGCCAGCAGCTCACAGGGGAATGAGCAGTTCTTC. Its protein is CASSSQGNEQFF.

The chain employs TRBV7-8 and TRBJ2-5; D is unresolved. The germline CDR1 and CDR2 sequences are SGHVS and FQNEAQ. The CDR3 has 14 residues. The V and J ends lost 1 base and 1 base respectively, with 7 bases between them. CDR3 nucleotide sequence: TGTGCCAGCAGCTTAGTAGCCAGCCAAGAGACCCAGTACTTC. Protein sequence: CASSLVASQETQYF.

The rearrangement links TRBV10-3 to TRBJ1-1; D perhaps matches TRBD1 (5 bases). Looked up from germline, CDR1 is ENHRY and CDR2 is SYGVKD. This CDR3 region has 14 residues. Trimming stripped 7 bases from V and 1 base from J, with 13 bases between. CDR3 in DNA: TGTGCCATCACCCGGGGGGGTACGAACACTGAAGCTTTCTTT. Encoded protein: CAITRGGTNTEAFF.

The chain uses TRBV7-2 and TRBJ2-7; D is undetermined. The CDR3 is made up of 14 amino acids. V was trimmed by 5 bases and J by 0 bases, leaving 11 bases between them. Germline loops: CDR1 SGHTA, CDR2 FQGNSA. This CDR3 reads CASSAQANSYEQYF. Here the CDR3 DNA reads TGTGCCAGCAGCGCGCAGGCAAACTCCTACGAGCAGTACTTC.

Written as DNA, the CDR3 is TGTGCCAGCACCCCGGACAGGGGCCTCTACGAGCAGTACTTC. Translated: CASTPDRGLYEQYF. The V gene is TRBV5-6, the J gene TRBJ2-7, with 9 bases identical to TRBD1. V trimming: 6 bases; J trimming: 3 bases; junction bases outside the gene matches: 7. The CDR3 sequence is 14 residues long. CDR1 SGHDT and CDR2 YYEEEE come from the germline V gene.

The chain is built from TRBV29-1 and TRBJ2-7, with 7 bases aligning to TRBD2. The CDR3 runs 14 residues. Germline V gene data show CDR1 as SQVTM and CDR2 as ANQGSEA. Trimming took 7 bases from V and 2 from J; bases not matched to a gene: 11. CDR3 in DNA: TGCAGCGCCGGACTAGGGAGCATCCCCTACGAGCAGTACTTC. It yields the protein CSAGLGSIPYEQYF.